What follows is one TCR beta chain and its context. Its target is unknown. This specimen belongs to a study of human T cells and chemical hapten exposure. Broader study findings: As patch test score rose, PT1 expanded TCR counts tended to rise as well. Sensitizing with DPC caused no change in TCRs above 1 in 1000 frequency.

The time point here: pre-sensitization, week 0. As for treatment: therapeutic diphenylcyclopropenone sensitization with weekly scalp DPC. In TCRdb, the RACE reads were re-called with MiXCR into one record per CDR3 protein. The data show 190,000 or so distinct CDR3 sequences, approximately 31% seen once. V dropped 1 base and J dropped 2; count of bases not matched to a gene: 5. Per the germline V gene, CDR1 is SGHTA and CDR2 is FQGNSA. This CDR3 contains 16 residues. The rearrangement uses TRBV7-2 and TRBJ2-3, with 8 positions matching TRBD2. This sequence originates from a woman aged 25 to 45 with alopecia areata. Some clones in this sample may be carry-over from other donors' samples. The starting material was whole blood, obtained in connection with sensitization to the hapten diphenylcyclopropenone (DPC). CDR3 amino acids: CASSLVVAGNTDTQYF. The CDR3 DNA sequence: TGTGCCAGCAGCTTAGTCGTAGCGGGAAACACAGATACGCAGTATTTT. Drawing the rest from reference TRBV7-2 and TRBJ2-3, the complete variable domain is GAGVSQSPSNKVTEKGKDVELRCDPISGHTALYWYRQSLGQGLEFLIYFQGNSAPDKSGLPSDRFSAERTGGSVSTLTIQRTQQEDSAVYLCASSLVVAGNTDTQYFGPGTRLTVL.